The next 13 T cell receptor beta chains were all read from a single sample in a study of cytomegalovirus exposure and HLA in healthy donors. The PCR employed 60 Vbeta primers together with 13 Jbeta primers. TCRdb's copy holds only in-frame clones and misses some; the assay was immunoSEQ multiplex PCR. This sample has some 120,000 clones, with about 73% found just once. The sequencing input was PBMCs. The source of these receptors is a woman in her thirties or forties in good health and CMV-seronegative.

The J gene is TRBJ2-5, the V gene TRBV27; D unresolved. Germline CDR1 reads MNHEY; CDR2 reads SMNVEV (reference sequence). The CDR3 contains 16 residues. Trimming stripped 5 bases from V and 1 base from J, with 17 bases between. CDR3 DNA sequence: TGTGCCAGCAGTCCCTCCCTCGATAGAATCCAAGAGACCCAGTACTTC. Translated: CASSPSLDRIQETQYF.

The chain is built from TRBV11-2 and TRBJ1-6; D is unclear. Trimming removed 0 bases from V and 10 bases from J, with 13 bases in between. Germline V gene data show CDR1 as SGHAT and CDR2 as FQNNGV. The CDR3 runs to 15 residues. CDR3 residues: CASSLEPPLGSPLHF. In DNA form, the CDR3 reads TGTGCCAGCAGCTTAGAACCCCCCTTGGGCTCACCCCTCCACTTT.

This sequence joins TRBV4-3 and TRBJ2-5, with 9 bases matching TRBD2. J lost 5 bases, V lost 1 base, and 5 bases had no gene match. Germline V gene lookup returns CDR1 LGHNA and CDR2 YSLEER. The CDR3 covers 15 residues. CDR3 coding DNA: TGCGCCAGCAGCCAAGTAGCGGGAGAGTGGGAGACCCAGTACTTC. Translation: CASSQVAGEWETQYF.

CDR3 region: CASSLGASGTYNEQFF. The CDR3 coding sequence is TGTGCCAGCAGCTTAGGTGCTAGCGGGACCTACAATGAGCAGTTCTTC. The chain joins TRBV11-2 to TRBJ2-1; 9 nucleotides line up with TRBD2. This CDR3 spans 16 amino acids. The germline gives CDR1 SGHAT, CDR2 FQNNGV. Germline trimming cut 1 base from V and 2 bases from J; bases unmatched to any gene: 3. Looking up the rest from reference TRBV11-2 and TRBJ2-1 gives the full variable domain: EAGVAQSPRYKIIEKRQSVAFWCNPISGHATLYWYQQILGQGPKLLIQFQNNGVVDDSQLPKDRFSAERLKGVDSTLKIQPAKLEDSAVYLCASSLGASGTYNEQFFGPGTRLTVL.

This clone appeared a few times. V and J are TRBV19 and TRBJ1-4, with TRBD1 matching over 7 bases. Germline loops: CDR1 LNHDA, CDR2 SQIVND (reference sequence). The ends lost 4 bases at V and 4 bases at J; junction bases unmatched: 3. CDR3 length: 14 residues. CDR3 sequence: CASSTDRSNEKLFF. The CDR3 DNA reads TGTGCCAGTAGTACGGACAGGAGTAATGAAAAACTGTTTTTT.

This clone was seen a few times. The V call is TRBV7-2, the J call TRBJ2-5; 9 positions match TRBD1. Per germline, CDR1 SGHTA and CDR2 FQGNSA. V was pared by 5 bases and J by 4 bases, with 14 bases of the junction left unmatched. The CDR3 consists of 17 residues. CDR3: CASSPRRGTGTGETQYF. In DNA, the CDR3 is TGTGCCAGCAGCCCGCGACGAGGGACAGGGACTGGAGAGACCCAGTACTTC.

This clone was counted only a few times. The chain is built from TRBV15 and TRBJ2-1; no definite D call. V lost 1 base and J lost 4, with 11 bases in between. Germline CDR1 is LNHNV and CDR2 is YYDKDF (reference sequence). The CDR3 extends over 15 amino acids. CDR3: CATSRGLALYNEQFF. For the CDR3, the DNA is TGTGCCACCAGCAGAGGTTTAGCATTGTACAATGAGCAGTTCTTC.

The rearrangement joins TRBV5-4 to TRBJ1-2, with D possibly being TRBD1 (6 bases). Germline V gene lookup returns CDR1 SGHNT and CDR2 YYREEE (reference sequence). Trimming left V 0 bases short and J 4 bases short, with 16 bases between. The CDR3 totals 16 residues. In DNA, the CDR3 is TGTGCCAGCAGCTTGGAACAGGGCTTTCAGGGCTATGGCTACACCTTC. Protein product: CASSLEQGFQGYGYTF.

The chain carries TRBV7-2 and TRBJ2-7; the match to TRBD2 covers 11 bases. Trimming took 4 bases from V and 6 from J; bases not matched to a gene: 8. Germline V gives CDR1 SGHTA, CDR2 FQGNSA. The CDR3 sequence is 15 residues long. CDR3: CASSYFTSGSPEQYF. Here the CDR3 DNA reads TGTGCCAGCAGCTATTTCACTAGCGGGAGCCCCGAGCAGTACTTC.

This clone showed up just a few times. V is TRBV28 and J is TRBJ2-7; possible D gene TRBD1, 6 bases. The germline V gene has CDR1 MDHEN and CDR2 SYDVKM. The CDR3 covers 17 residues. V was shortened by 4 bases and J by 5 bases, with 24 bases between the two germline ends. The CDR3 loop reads CASSSLPWGLDRDEQYF. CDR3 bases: TGTGCCAGCAGTTCCCTTCCCTGGGGGCTGGACCGCGACGAGCAGTACTTC.

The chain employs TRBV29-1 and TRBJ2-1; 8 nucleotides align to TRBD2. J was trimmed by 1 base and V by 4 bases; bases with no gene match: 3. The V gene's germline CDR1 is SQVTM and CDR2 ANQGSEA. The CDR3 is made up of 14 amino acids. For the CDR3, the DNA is TGCAGCGTTGGTGCTAGCGGGTCCTACAATGAGCAGTTCTTC. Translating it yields CSVGASGSYNEQFF.

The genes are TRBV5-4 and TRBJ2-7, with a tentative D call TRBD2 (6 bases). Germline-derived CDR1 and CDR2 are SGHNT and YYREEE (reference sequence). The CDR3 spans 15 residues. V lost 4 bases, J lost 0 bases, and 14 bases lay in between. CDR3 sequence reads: CASSLRRESSYEQYF. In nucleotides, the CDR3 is TGTGCCAGCAGCCTAAGACGGGAGAGCTCCTACGAGCAGTACTTC.

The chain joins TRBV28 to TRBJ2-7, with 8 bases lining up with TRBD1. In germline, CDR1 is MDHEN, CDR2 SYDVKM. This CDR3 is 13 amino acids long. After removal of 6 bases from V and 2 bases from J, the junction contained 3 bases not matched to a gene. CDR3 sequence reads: CASRQTGAYEQYF. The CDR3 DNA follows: TGTGCCAGCAGACAGACAGGGGCCTACGAGCAGTACTTC.